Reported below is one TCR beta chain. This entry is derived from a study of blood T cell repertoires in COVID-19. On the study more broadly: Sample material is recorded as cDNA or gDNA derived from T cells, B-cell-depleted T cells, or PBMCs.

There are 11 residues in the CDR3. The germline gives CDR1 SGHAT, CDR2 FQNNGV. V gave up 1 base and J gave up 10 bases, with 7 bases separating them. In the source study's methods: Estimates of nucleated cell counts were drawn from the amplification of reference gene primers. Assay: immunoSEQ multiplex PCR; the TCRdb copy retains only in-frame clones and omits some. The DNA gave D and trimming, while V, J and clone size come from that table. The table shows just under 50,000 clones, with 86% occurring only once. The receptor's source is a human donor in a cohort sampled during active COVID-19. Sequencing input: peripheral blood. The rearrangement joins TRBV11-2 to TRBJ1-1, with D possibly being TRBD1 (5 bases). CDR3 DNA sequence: TGTGCCAGCAGCTTAGGCCAGGGAGCTTTCTTT. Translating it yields CASSLGQGAFF. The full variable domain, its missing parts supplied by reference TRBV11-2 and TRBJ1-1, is EAGVAQSPRYKIIEKRQSVAFWCNPISGHATLYWYQQILGQGPKLLIQFQNNGVVDDSQLPKDRFSAERLKGVDSTLKIQPAKLEDSAVYLCASSLGQGAFFGQGTRLTVV.